This T cell receptor (beta chain) was documented in a study of identical twins. Study outcomes and limitations: For zero-insertion analyses, partial confounding could come from invariant MAIT and iNKT cells. Model-predicted out-of-frame TCR alpha sharing fell below observed values in monozygotic twins. Beta clonotypes that were abundant in cord blood contained fewer insertions, a pattern absent from memory repertoires.

The CDR3 runs to 15 residues. V lost 6 bases and J lost 1; bases outside the gene matches: 7. Germline CDR1 reads SNHLY; CDR2 reads FYNNEI. Healthy Caucasians, and only they, were the donors. TCRdb reanalysed the 5' RACE reads using MiXCR and keeps one entry per CDR3 protein. The sample lists 1.5 million to 2 million distinct CDR3 sequences, less than 40% occurring once. This clonotype has more than one count but fewer than ten. Its matching antigen is unknown. This receptor was taken from a newborn girl in good health. V and J are TRBV2 and TRBJ2-5; 8 bases agree with TRBD2. Sequenced material: cord blood. CDR3 protein: CASRDSGALQETQYF. CDR3 DNA: TGTGCCAGCAGAGATAGCGGGGCTCTCCAAGAGACCCAGTACTTC.